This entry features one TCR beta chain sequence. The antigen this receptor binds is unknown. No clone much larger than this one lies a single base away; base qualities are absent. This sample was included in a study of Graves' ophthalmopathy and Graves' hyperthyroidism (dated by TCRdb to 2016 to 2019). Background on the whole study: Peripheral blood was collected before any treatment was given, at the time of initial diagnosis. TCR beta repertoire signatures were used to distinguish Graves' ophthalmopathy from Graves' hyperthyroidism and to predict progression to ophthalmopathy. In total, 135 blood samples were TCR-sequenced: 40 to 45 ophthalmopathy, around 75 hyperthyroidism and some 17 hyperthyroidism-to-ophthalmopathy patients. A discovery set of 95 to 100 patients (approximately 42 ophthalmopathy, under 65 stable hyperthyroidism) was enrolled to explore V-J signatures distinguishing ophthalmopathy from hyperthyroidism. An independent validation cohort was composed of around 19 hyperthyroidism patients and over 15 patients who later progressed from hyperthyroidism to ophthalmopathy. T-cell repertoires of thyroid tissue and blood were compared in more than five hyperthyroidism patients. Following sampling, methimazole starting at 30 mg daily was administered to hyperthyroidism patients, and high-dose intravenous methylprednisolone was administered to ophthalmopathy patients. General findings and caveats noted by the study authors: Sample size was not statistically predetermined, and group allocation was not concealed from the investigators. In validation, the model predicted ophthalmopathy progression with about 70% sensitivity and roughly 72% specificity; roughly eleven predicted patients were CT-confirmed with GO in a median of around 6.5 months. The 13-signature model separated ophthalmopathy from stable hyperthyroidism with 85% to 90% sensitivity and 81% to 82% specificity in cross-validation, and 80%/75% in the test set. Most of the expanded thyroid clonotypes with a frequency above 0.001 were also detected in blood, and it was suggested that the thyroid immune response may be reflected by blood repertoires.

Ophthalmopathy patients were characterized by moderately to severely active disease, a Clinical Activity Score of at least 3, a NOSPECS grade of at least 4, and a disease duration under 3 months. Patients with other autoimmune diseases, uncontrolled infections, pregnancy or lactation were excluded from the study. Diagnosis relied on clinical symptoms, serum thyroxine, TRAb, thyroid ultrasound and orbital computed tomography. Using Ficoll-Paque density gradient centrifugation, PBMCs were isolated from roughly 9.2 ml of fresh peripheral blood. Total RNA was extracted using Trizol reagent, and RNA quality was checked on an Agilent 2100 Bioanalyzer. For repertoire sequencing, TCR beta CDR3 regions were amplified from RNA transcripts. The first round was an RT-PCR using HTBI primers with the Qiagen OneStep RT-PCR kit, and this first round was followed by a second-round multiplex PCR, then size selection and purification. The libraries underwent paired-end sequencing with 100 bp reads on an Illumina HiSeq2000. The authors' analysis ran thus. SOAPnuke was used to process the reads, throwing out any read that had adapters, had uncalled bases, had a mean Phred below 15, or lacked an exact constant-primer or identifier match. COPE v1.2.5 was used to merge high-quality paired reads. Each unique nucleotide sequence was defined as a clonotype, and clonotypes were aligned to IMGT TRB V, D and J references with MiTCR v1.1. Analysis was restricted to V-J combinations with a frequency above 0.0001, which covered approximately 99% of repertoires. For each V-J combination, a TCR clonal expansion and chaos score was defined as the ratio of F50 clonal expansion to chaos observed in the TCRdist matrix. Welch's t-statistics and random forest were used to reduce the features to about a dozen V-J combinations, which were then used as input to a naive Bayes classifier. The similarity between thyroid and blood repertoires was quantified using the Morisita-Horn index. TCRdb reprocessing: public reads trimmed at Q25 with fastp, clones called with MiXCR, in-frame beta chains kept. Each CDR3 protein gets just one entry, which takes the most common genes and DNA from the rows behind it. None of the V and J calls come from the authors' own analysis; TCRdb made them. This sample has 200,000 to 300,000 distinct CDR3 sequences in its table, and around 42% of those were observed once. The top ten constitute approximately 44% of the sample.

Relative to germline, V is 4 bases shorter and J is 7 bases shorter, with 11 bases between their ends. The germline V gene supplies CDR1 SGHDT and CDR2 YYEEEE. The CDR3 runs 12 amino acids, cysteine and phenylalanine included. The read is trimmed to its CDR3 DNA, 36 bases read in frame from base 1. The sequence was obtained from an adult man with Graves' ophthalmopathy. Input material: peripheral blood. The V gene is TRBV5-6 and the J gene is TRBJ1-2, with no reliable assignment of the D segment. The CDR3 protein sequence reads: CASSPAVGGYTF. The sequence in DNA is TGTGCCAGCAGCCCGGCTGTGGGTGGCTACACCTTC.